Each of the 18 T cell receptor beta chains below was sequenced from the same sample in a study of CD8 T cells in ankylosing spondylitis. TCRdb analysed the 5' RACE reads with MiXCR anew, one entry per CDR3 protein. The sample has approximately 150,000 distinct CDR3 sequences, about 42% seen once. Sequencing was carried out using synovial fluid, either unsorted or a sorted T cell fraction (not recorded which). These TCRs come from a male donor with ankylosing spondylitis.

The J gene is TRBJ2-5, the V gene TRBV12-3 or TRBV12-4; D may be TRBD2 (7 bases). Trimming pared 7 bases from V and 2 bases from J, leaving 20 bases between. The CDR3 length is 16 residues. The CDR3 loop reads CASTGLVITGQETQYF. CDR3 in DNA: TGTGCCAGCACCGGACTAGTAATCACAGGGCAAGAGACCCAGTACTTC.

The genes are TRBV7-6 and TRBJ2-3; D not certain. The germline gives CDR1 SGHVS, CDR2 FNYEAQ. Trimming pared 1 base from V and 2 bases from J, leaving 16 bases between. There are 17 residues in the CDR3. The CDR3 coding sequence is TGTGCCAGCAGCTTAGGCGCTCTGAGATCCACCACAGATACGCAGTATTTT. Residues: CASSLGALRSTTDTQYF.

This chain uses TRBV4-3 with TRBJ2-1; 7 bases match TRBD2. This CDR3 has 13 amino acids. Germline CDR1 LGHNA, CDR2 YSLEER. V was clipped by 8 bases and J by 4 bases; unmatched bases: 5. The CDR3 region is CASGLAVYNEQFF. In nucleotides, the CDR3 is TGCGCCAGCGGGCTAGCGGTATACAATGAGCAGTTCTTC.

There are a few counts of this clonotype. The CDR3 protein is CASSQGRSSYEQYF. The CDR3 bases are TGTGCCAGCAGTCAGGGACGGAGCTCCTACGAGCAGTACTTC. The V and J genes are TRBV12-3 or TRBV12-4 and TRBJ2-7; TRBD1 or TRBD2 may be the D gene (5 bases each). The ends were cut back, 5 bases at V and 0 bases at J, with 11 bases in the middle. The CDR3 loop spans 14 amino acids.

The chain links TRBV28 to TRBJ2-6, with D possibly matching TRBD2 (5 bases). V was cut by 3 bases and J by 0 bases, with 9 bases left in between. The CDR3 runs to 16 residues. Germline V gene sequence: CDR1 MDHEN, CDR2 SYDVKM. The CDR3 nucleotides read TGTGCCAGCAGTTTCGGGGATAACTCTGGGGCCAACGTCCTGACTTTC. It translates to CASSFGDNSGANVLTF.

This clonotype was detected once. The V gene is TRBV6-4, the J gene TRBJ2-1; D not resolved. The CDR3 runs 14 residues. The V end lost 0 bases, the J end lost 7 bases, and 10 bases lay between the germline ends. Per germline, CDR1 MRHNA and CDR2 SNTAGT. CDR3 DNA sequence: TGTGCCAGCAGTGACTCGTTCGGGTTTAATGAGCAGTTCTTC. Encoded protein: CASSDSFGFNEQFF.

The V call is TRBV29-1, the J call TRBJ2-7, with D perhaps TRBD1 (6 bases). Trimming stripped 2 bases from V and 4 bases from J, with 18 bases between. Germline V CDR1 and CDR2: SQVTM, ANQGSEA. The CDR3 runs 15 residues. The CDR3 DNA reads TGCAGCGTTGAAAAGGGGTCAGGGGAGCTTTACGAGCAGTACTTC. Amino acid sequence: CSVEKGSGELYEQYF.

CDR3 nucleotide sequence: TGCGCCAGCTCGGACAGCCCGAGGCAGCCCCAGCATTTT. Amino acid sequence: CASSDSPRQPQHF. The chain uses TRBV5-1 and TRBJ1-5; maybe TRBD1 (6 bases). Trimming took off 7 bases at V and 7 bases at J, with 15 bases between the two ends. In germline, CDR1 is SGHRS, CDR2 YFSETQ. This CDR3 contains 13 residues.

In this sample, this clonotype turned up a few times. J is TRBJ2-2 and V is TRBV4-1; maybe TRBD1 (5 bases). The CDR3 totals 15 residues. From germline, CDR1 is MGHRA and CDR2 YSYEKL. The V and J ends lost 6 bases and 4 bases respectively, with 15 bases between them. The CDR3 DNA sequence: TGCGCCAGCAGATTGGGGCTAGTGTTCACCGGGGAGCTGTTTTTT. Amino acid sequence: CASRLGLVFTGELFF.

The chain carries TRBV12-3 or TRBV12-4 and TRBJ1-5; maybe TRBD1 (6 bases). The CDR3 length is 17 residues. With 0 bases removed from V and 0 bases from J, the gap between germline ends came to 12 bases. The CDR3 sequence is CASSLAQGSGSNQPQHF. The CDR3 nucleotides are TGTGCCAGCAGTTTAGCGCAGGGGTCGGGTAGCAATCAGCCCCAGCATTTT.

The chain has TRBV15 and TRBJ1-1, with D tentatively TRBD1 (5 bases). This CDR3 region has 16 residues. In germline, CDR1 is LNHNV, CDR2 YYDKDF (reference sequence). The V gene lost 4 bases and the J gene lost 0 bases, with 15 bases spanning the gap. The CDR3 sequence: CATSTPLAGMNTEAFF. CDR3 sequence (DNA): TGTGCCACCAGCACCCCTCTCGCAGGGATGAACACTGAAGCTTTCTTT.

The count of this clonotype is one. V usage is TRBV3-1 and J usage is TRBJ2-5; 8 positions match TRBD2. J was trimmed by 2 bases and V by 4 bases; bases with no gene match: 15. The CDR3 is 18 amino acids. Germline V lookup: CDR1 LGHDT, CDR2 YNNKEL (reference sequence). The DNA for the CDR3 is TGTGCCAGCAGCCCCCACGCCGGGGGGGGACTCGCACAAGAGACCCAGTACTTC. This gives the protein CASSPHAGGGLAQETQYF.

CDR3 coding DNA: TGTGCCAGCAGTGAAGTAGCGGGAGGAGATACGCAGTATTTT. This sequence encodes CASSEVAGGDTQYF. This chain joins TRBV6-4 and TRBJ2-3; 10 bases agree with TRBD2. Trimming took 3 bases from V and 5 from J; bases not matched to a gene: 2. The CDR3 spans 14 residues. Germline CDR1 MRHNA, CDR2 SNTAGT.

DNA of the CDR3: TGTGCCAGCAGTTTAATGTTACAGACCCAGTACTTC. It encodes CASSLMLQTQYF. The V and J genes are TRBV28 and TRBJ2-5; D unresolved. CDR1 and CDR2 (germline): MDHEN, SYDVKM. The CDR3 has 12 residues. Trimming pared 2 bases from V and 6 bases from J, leaving 7 bases between.

The rearrangement joins TRBV9 to TRBJ2-1; 11 bases align to TRBD2. CDR1 is SGDLS and CDR2 is YYNGEE in the germline V gene. The CDR3 covers 18 residues. V was clipped by 0 bases and J by 6 bases; unmatched bases: 11. CDR3 nucleotide sequence: TGTGCCAGCAGCGTAGAACTAGCGGGGGCCACCGATTGCAATGAGCAGTTCTTC. Residues: CASSVELAGATDCNEQFF.

Notes on this clonotype: One junction end disagrees with the germline gene, perhaps due to a read error. The chain's CDR3 is CASAGLLYEEYF. In nucleotides, the CDR3 is TGTGCCAGCGCGGGACTCCTCTACGAGGAGTACTTC. The chain links TRBV2 to TRBJ2-7, with D possibly TRBD2 on 6 matching bases. There are 12 residues in the CDR3. CDR1 is SNHLY, CDR2 FYNNEI, per germline.

This clonotype has a count of ten or more. The rearrangement links TRBV28 to TRBJ2-3; 9 bases line up with TRBD1. This CDR3 contains 14 residues. V shed 4 bases, J shed 3 bases, and the junction held 2 bases outside the gene matches. Germline V gene lookup returns CDR1 MDHEN and CDR2 SYDVKM. As DNA, the CDR3 is TGTGCCAGCAGTTGGGACAGGGAAACAGATACGCAGTATTTT. Protein sequence: CASSWDRETDTQYF.

This clonotype was seen only a few times. V usage is TRBV20-1 and J usage is TRBJ2-1; 8 bases agree with TRBD2. J was trimmed by 0 bases and V by 3 bases; bases with no gene match: 4. CDR1 DFQATT and CDR2 SNEGSKA come from the germline V gene (reference sequence). The CDR3 is 15 amino acids. CDR3 coding DNA: TGCAGTGCTAGTCTCACTAGCGGCTCCTACAATGAGCAGTTCTTC. Translated, it gives CSASLTSGSYNEQFF.